This T cell receptor beta chain was found in a study of Ad26.COV2.S vaccination and SARS-CoV-2 variants. Study information: Intramuscular Ad26.COV2.S at 5x10^10 or 1x10^11 viral particles. Study conclusions and caveats: The TCR-based breadth and depth measures might underestimate overall T cell responses.

Described treatment: some 19 received Ad26.COV2.S at low or high dose, single or two shots; roughly five received placebo; per-sample allocation not given. It was on day 63 after the first vaccine or placebo injection that samples were taken. SARS-CoV-2 spike from the Wuhan strain was encoded by the vaccine, an Ad26 vector. About this clone itself: Antigen specificity is unknown. In the same sample, other DNA sequences code for this CDR3.

CDR1 and CDR2 (germline): KGHSH, LQKENI. This CDR3 has 11 residues. V lost 4 bases and J 3 bases, leaving 3 bases between the germline ends. Sequencing used immunoSEQ multiplex PCR; TCRdb keeps in-frame clones, though not all of them. The sample contains about 350,000 clones, 88% of which appear only once. This clonotype originated in a person between 18 and 65 years old who received the Ad26.COV2.S COVID-19 vaccine or a placebo. The sequencing used peripheral blood, collected in a trial of Ad26.COV2.S vaccine versus placebo. The chain is built from TRBV18 and TRBJ1-2, with unresolved D. CDR3 in amino acids: CASSRDYGYTF. The CDR3, as DNA: TGTGCCAGCTCACGAGACTATGGCTACACCTTC.